This T cell receptor beta chain is from a study of PD-1 blockade in classical Hodgkin lymphoma. Worth noting for this clone: Its matching antigen is unknown.

General study findings and limits: Complete responders had baseline diversity similar to newly diagnosed patients. CD4+ but not CD8+ TCR diversity rose significantly by C4D1.

The table came from immunoSEQ multiplex PCR; TCRdb's copy has only in-frame clones and leaves some out. Among several thousand clones listed, approximately 78% were seen once. The time point: cycle 4 day 1 (C4D1), after more than five weeks of nivolumab. Brentuximab vedotin exposure varied among the patients, all of whom had relapsed after autologous stem cell transplantation. Complete response, partial response or progressive disease was recorded as best response. Trimming took 0 bases from V and 8 from J, leaving 11 bases between them. This CDR3 is 14 amino acids long. The germline CDR1 and CDR2 sequences are MGHRA and YSYEKL.

The chain is built from TRBV4-1 and TRBJ1-5; D gene unclear. The receptor comes from a human donor with classical Hodgkin lymphoma. This specimen was peripheral blood mononuclear cells (PBMCs), taken before the fourth cycle of nivolumab. For the CDR3, the DNA is TGCGCCAGCAGCCAAGAGTTCGACGCCGAGCCCCAGCATTTT. This gives the protein CASSQEFDAEPQHF.